These T cell receptor beta chains were read from a single sample in a study of regulatory dendritic cells for organ transplantation. Their specific antigens are unknown. Clones were sequenced by immunoSEQ multiplex PCR, and TCRdb holds only the in-frame ones, with some missing. The repertoire holds tens of thousands of clones, approximately 85% seen once, with approximately 0.25% in the top ten. The sequenced sample was naive CD4+ T cells from blood cultured with dendritic cells. These receptors all stem from a human donor in good health. Both conserved end residues are part of each CDR3. Fields, in order: V gene, CDR3 protein.

TRBV7-2	CASSASWTLAKNIQYF
TRBV5-4	CASSLEETQYF
TRBV2	CASTPVGVDQPQHF
TRBV11-3	CASSRRGQETQYF
TRBV6-5	CASSYLRELGTDTQYF
TRBV28	CASSSGGQGPQPQHF
TRBV6-5	CASSSMIEQYF
TRBV25-1	CASTLAGVGNSPLHF
TRBV14	CASSQEWGPDYF
TRBV9	CASSVVPEDSPLHF
TRBV6-6	CASSYARDRGYEQYF
TRBV29-1	CSVSRQGGYTF
TRBV6-5	CASSQGPPTGLFF
TRBV6-5	CASRWEETQYF
TRBV28	CASSTGVFQPQHF
TRBV28	CASSSWSVGVHYNEQFF
TRBV6-5	CASTAGEFYTQYF
TRBV7-2	CASSLVGTGTYTGELFF
TRBV19	CASTPAGRKRTSEAFF
TRBV25-1	CASSDNPGGQGLGTEAFF
TRBV6-5	CASSYSTEAEAFF
TRBV11-2	CASSFAGSGNQPQHF